This T cell receptor (beta chain) is drawn from a study of long-term antiretroviral therapy in people with HIV. Survey level was the resolution at which the v3.0 immunoSEQ assay ran. Sequenced by immunoSEQ multiplex PCR; TCRdb stores in-frame clones only, minus some. This table holds approximately 18,000 clones, 75% to 85% found once. Germline CDR1 reads SGHDT; CDR2 reads YYEEEE. The CDR3 is made up of 17 amino acids. Trimming cost V 0 bases and J 5 bases, with 20 bases left between them. This material consisted of unsorted PBMCs, taken 0.1 years before starting antiretroviral therapy. This sequence originates from a man between 18 and 35 years old with HIV. The chain employs TRBV5-6 and TRBJ1-1, with D possibly TRBD1 on 6 matching bases. DNA for the CDR3: TGTGCCAGCAGCTTGGTCTTAATACAGGGTGGTTTAACTGAAGCTTTCTTT. Amino acid sequence: CASSLVLIQGGLTEAFF.